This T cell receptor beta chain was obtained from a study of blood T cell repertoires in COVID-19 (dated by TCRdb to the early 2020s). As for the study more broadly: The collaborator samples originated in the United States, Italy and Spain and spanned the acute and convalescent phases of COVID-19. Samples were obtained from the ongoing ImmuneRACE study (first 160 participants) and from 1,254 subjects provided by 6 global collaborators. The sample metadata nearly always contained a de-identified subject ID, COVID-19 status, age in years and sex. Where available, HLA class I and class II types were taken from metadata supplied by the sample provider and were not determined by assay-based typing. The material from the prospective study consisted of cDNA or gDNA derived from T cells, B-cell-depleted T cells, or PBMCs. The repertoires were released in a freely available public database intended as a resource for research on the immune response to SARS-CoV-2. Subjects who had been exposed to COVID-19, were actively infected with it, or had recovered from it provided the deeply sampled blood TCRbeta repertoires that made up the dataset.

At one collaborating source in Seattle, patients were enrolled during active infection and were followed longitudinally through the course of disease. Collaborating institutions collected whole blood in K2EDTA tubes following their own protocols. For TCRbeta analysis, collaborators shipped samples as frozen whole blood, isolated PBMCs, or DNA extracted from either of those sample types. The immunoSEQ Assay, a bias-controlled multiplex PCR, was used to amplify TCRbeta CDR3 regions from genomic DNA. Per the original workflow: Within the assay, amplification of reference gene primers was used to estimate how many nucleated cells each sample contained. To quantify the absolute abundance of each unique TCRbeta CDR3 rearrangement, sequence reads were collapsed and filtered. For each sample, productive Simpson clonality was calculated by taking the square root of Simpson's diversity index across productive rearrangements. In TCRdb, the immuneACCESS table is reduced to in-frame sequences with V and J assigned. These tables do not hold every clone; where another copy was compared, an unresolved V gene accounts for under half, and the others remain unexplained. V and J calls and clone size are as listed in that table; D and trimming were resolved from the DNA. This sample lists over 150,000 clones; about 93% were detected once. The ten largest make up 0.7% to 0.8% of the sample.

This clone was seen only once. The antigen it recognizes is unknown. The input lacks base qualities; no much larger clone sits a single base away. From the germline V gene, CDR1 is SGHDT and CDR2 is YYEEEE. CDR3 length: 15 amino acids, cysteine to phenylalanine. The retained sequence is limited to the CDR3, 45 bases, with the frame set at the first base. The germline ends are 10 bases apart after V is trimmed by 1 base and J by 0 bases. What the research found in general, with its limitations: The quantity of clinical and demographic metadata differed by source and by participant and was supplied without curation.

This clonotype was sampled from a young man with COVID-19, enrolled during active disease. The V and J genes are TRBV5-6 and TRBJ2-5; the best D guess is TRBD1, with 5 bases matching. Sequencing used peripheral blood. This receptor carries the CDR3 CASSLHRLNQETQYF. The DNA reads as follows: TGTGCCAGCAGCTTGCACAGGCTTAACCAAGAGACCCAGTACTTC.